The 14 T cell receptor beta chains reported below all come from one sample, sequenced in a study of regulatory T cells in long-lasting Graves disease. Time point meaning: newly diagnosed GD, antithyroid drugs for less than 3 months. PBMC-extracted RNA yielded the TCR library. To make TCR beta libraries, researchers used iRepertoire HTBI primers and Arm-PCR of CDR3 regions. TCRdb itself ran the multiplex PCR reads through MiXCR, one entry per CDR3 protein. The top ten clones hold roughly 15% of a sample with 350,000 to 550,000 distinct CDR3 sequences, 11% to 15% of them seen once. These data were also reused for a study on T cells in Graves' hyperthyroidism and ophthalmopathy.

Material: peripheral blood mononuclear cells (PBMCs), obtained at new diagnosis, from a patient treated with antithyroid drugs. All receptors come from a woman between 50 and 59 years old with Graves disease.

This chain uses TRBV6-1 with TRBJ1-2; the match to TRBD1 covers 8 bases. J lost 0 bases, V lost 6 bases, and 12 bases had no gene match. This CDR3 has 17 amino acids. Germline V gene data show CDR1 as MNHNS and CDR2 as SASEGT. The CDR3 protein is CASRSTGTGVSNYGYTF. CDR3 DNA: TGTGCCAGCAGGTCTACCGGGACAGGAGTATCTAACTATGGCTACACCTTC.

Worth noting for this clonotype: A much larger clone differs by one base, so this may be a read error. The J gene is TRBJ2-3, the V gene TRBV28, with D perhaps being TRBD1 or TRBD2 (5 bases each). V shed 10 bases and J shed 4 bases, with 18 bases lying between them. Germline-derived CDR1 and CDR2 are MDHEN and SYDVKM. This CDR3 has 14 residues. The CDR3 coding sequence is TGTGCCACCGGCAGGGAACAGGAGGCAGATACGCAGTATTTT. The encoded protein is CATGREQEADTQYF.

This clonotype was recorded at least ten times. J is TRBJ1-1 and V is TRBV28; D is possibly TRBD1 (5 bases). The CDR3 consists of 15 residues. From germline, CDR1 is MDHEN and CDR2 SYDVKM. V lost 5 bases, J lost 0 bases, and 13 bases lay in between. This CDR3 reads CASSPAGRMNTEAFF. The DNA for the CDR3 is TGTGCCAGCAGTCCTGCGGGACGGATGAACACTGAAGCTTTCTTT.

This clonotype was counted between two and nine times. This chain connects TRBV5-4 to TRBJ1-1; D gene ambiguous. From germline, CDR1 is SGHNT and CDR2 YYREEE (reference sequence). The CDR3 runs 16 residues. Trimming stripped 0 bases from V and 5 bases from J, with 17 bases between. The chain's CDR3 is CASSLAATGGWTEAFF. CDR3 nucleotide sequence: TGTGCCAGCAGCTTGGCCGCAACGGGAGGGTGGACTGAAGCTTTCTTT.

This clonotype was observed at least ten times. The chain combines TRBV20-1 with TRBJ1-2; 7 bases line up with TRBD1. CDR1 is DFQATT and CDR2 is SNEGSKA in the germline V gene (reference sequence). Germline trimming cut 6 bases from V and 3 bases from J; bases unmatched to any gene: 4. CDR3 length: 12 residues. The CDR3 DNA reads TGCAGTGCCAGTACAGGGGACTATGGCTACACCTTC. This codes for CSASTGDYGYTF.

The chain combines TRBV11-2 with TRBJ2-7; 11 bases match TRBD2. Per the germline V gene, CDR1 is SGHAT and CDR2 is FQNNGV. The V segment lost 4 bases and the J segment 2 bases; nucleotides outside the gene matches: 10. This CDR3 has 17 amino acids. CDR3 nucleotides: TGTGCCAGCAGCTCCGGGACTAGCGGAAATAAGCCCTACGAGCAGTACTTC. Amino acids: CASSSGTSGNKPYEQYF.

This clonotype was seen ten or more times. The genes are TRBV3-1 and TRBJ2-5, with no clear D. The V end was cut by 0 bases, the J end by 5 bases, with 16 bases between. This CDR3 comprises 16 residues. CDR1 is LGHDT, CDR2 YNNKEL, per germline (reference sequence). This chain's CDR3 is CASSQEGRPVGETQYF. The CDR3 coding sequence is TGTGCCAGCAGCCAAGAAGGCCGCCCGGTAGGGGAGACCCAGTACTTC.

The table lists this clonotype with many counts. The chain couples TRBV18 to TRBJ2-7; 7 bases are shared with TRBD1. The CDR3 totals 14 residues. Germline loops: CDR1 KGHSH, CDR2 LQKENI. Trimming took 3 bases from V and 3 from J; bases not matched to a gene: 5. The CDR3 region is CASSPIGQDYEQYF. CDR3 bases: TGTGCCAGCTCACCGATCGGACAGGACTACGAGCAGTACTTC.

This clonotype was found a few times. CDR3 bases: TGTGCCAGCATCAACGCCGGGGGGAATGAAAAACTGTTTTTT. Translated, it gives CASINAGGNEKLFF. The V and J genes are TRBV6-2 or TRBV6-3 and TRBJ1-4; TRBD1 is a possible D gene (5 bases). The germline V and J ends were trimmed by 7 bases and 5 bases, with 14 bases remaining between them. The V gene's germline CDR1 is MNHEY and CDR2 SVGEGT. The CDR3 consists of 14 residues.

This clonotype has more than one count but fewer than ten. V gene TRBV20-1 combines with J gene TRBJ2-3; 7 bases agree with TRBD2. CDR3 length equals 16 residues. The germline V gene encodes CDR1 DFQATT and CDR2 SNEGSKA (reference sequence). The junction had 9 bases not matched to a gene; V was cut back by 1 base and J by 2 bases. The CDR3 sequence is CSARGGGGIYTDTQYF. DNA of the CDR3: TGCAGTGCTAGAGGTGGGGGGGGTATATACACAGATACGCAGTATTTT.

V gene TRBV19 combines with J gene TRBJ2-1; D gene ambiguous. The CDR3 consists of 15 residues. The V end was cut by 0 bases, the J end by 8 bases, with 14 bases between. From germline, CDR1 is LNHDA and CDR2 SQIVND (reference sequence). In DNA form, the CDR3 reads TGTGCCAGTAGTATAGATCAATACCTAGGCGATGAGCAGTTCTTC. Translation gives CASSIDQYLGDEQFF. The whole variable domain, remainder taken from reference TRBV19 and TRBJ2-1, is DGGITQSPKYLFRKEGQNVTLSCEQNLNHDAMYWYRQDPGQGLRLIYYSQIVNDFQKGDIAEGYSVSREKKESFPLTVTSAQKNPTAFYLCASSIDQYLGDEQFFGPGTRLTVL.

This clonotype was counted at least ten times. CDR3 loop: CASSFPSGAGNQPQHF. The CDR3 bases are TGTGCCAGCAGTTTCCCGAGTGGGGCTGGCAATCAGCCCCAGCATTTT. The chain combines TRBV6-2 or TRBV6-3 with TRBJ1-5, with D perhaps matching TRBD1 (5 bases). Germline V CDR1 and CDR2: MNHEY, SVGEGT. The CDR3 is 16 residues long. Between the trimmed V and J ends, which lost 4 bases and 2 bases, there was a span of 15 bases.

This clonotype was seen only a few times. The gene calls are TRBV12-3 or TRBV12-4 and TRBJ2-7; 8 bases align to TRBD2. This CDR3 region has 15 residues. Trimming cost V 5 bases and J 0 bases; bases outside gene matches: 6. The CDR3 nucleotides are TGTGCCAGCAGTCTTTTCACTAGCGGCTCCTACGAGCAGTACTTC. Protein: CASSLFTSGSYEQYF.

The chain employs TRBV19 and TRBJ2-7, with 9 bases fitting TRBD2. The CDR3 covers 14 residues. CDR1 and CDR2 from the germline V gene are LNHDA and SQIVND (reference sequence). V trimming: 7 bases; J trimming: 2 bases; junction bases outside the gene matches: 6. In DNA, the CDR3 is TGTGCCAGTAAGGTGACTAGCGGTACCTACGAGCAGTACTTC. This codes for CASKVTSGTYEQYF. The whole variable domain, remainder taken from reference TRBV19 and TRBJ2-7, is DGGITQSPKYLFRKEGQNVTLSCEQNLNHDAMYWYRQDPGQGLRLIYYSQIVNDFQKGDIAEGYSVSREKKESFPLTVTSAQKNPTAFYLCASKVTSGTYEQYFGPGTRLTVT.